This T cell receptor (beta chain) was profiled in a study of blood T cells in healthy people across ages. The CDR3 has 12 residues. Per germline, CDR1 SQVTM and CDR2 ANQGSEA. Primers used in a second PCR of about 6 to 11 cycles were a sample-barcoded 5' primer and a J-beta primer mix. TCRdb analysed the 5' RACE reads with MiXCR anew, one entry per CDR3 protein. The sample has some 1.5 million distinct CDR3 sequences, 25% to 30% seen once. Only a few counts were recorded for this clonotype. The sequenced material came from blood. V and J are TRBV29-1 and TRBJ2-7; 9 bases align to TRBD1. The clonotype was recovered from a woman younger than 45 in good health. The CDR3 sequence: CRPGQGSHEQYF. As DNA, the CDR3 is TGCAGGCCGGGACAGGGTAGCCACGAGCAGTACTTC.